These 21 T cell receptor beta chains originate from one sample sequenced in a study of blood T cells in healthy people across ages. Then a second PCR, running about 6 to 12 cycles, was carried out with a sample-barcoded 5' primer and a J-beta primer mix. TCRdb passed the 5' RACE reads through MiXCR, listing each CDR3 protein once. The sample records about 670,000 distinct CDR3 sequences, around 50% being singletons. The sample was blood. These receptors were taken from a woman of 80 years or more in good health.

The sample holds a few counts of this clonotype. The chain links TRBV20-1 to TRBJ1-5; D unclear. CDR1 and CDR2 (germline): DFQATT, SNEGSKA (reference sequence). The CDR3 is made up of 12 amino acids. V dropped 3 bases and J dropped 4 bases, with 7 bases sitting between them. The chain's CDR3 is CSASGQNQPQHF. The CDR3 nucleotides are TGCAGTGCTAGCGGCCAGAATCAGCCCCAGCATTTT.

The chain uses TRBV5-1 and TRBJ2-3; 12 nucleotides match TRBD2. Unmatched junction bases numbered 10, after V lost 1 base and J lost 4 bases. The germline CDR1 and CDR2 sequences are SGHRS and YFSETQ. This CDR3 contains 18 residues. The CDR3 reads CASSLTLLAGGRADTQYF. CDR3 nucleotides: TGCGCCAGCAGCTTGACCTTACTAGCGGGAGGTCGCGCAGATACGCAGTATTTT.

This clonotype was detected many times. The genes are TRBV7-9 and TRBJ2-1, with 12 bases matching TRBD2. CDR1 and CDR2 from the germline V gene are SEHNR and FQNEAQ (reference sequence). The V segment lost 5 bases and the J segment 7 bases; nucleotides outside the gene matches: 15. The CDR3 is 18 amino acids. CDR3 sequence (DNA): TGTGCCAGCAGCACGCGCAGACTAGCGGGGGACCACCCGAATGAGCAGTTCTTC. It translates to CASSTRRLAGDHPNEQFF.

Here the CDR3 reads CSVEPGGAPYEQYF. The DNA for the CDR3 is TGCAGCGTTGAGCCAGGGGGCGCACCCTACGAGCAGTACTTC. The chain uses TRBV29-1 and TRBJ2-7; 8 nucleotides line up with TRBD1. The V and J ends lost 3 bases and 2 bases, in that order; junction bases with no gene match: 6. The V gene's germline CDR1 is SQVTM and CDR2 ANQGSEA. The CDR3 contains 14 residues.

The V gene is TRBV6-5, the J gene TRBJ1-2; D not certain. Trimming shortened V by 4 bases and J by 4 bases, and 16 bases separated the two germline ends. Germline-derived CDR1 and CDR2 are MNHEY and SVGAGI. This CDR3 region has 15 residues. The CDR3 loop reads CASSFDGSDSYGYTF. Written as DNA, the CDR3 is TGTGCCAGCAGTTTCGACGGGTCCGATTCCTATGGCTACACCTTC.

The V gene is TRBV27, the J gene TRBJ2-1; D is possibly TRBD1 or TRBD2 (5 bases each). CDR1 and CDR2 (germline): MNHEY, SMNVEV (reference sequence). This CDR3 is built from 15 residues. V dropped 1 base and J dropped 2 bases, with 9 bases sitting between them. CDR3 nucleotides: TGTGCCAGCAGTTTATTCCGGGACCCCTACAATGAGCAGTTCTTC. Its translation: CASSLFRDPYNEQFF.

This rearrangement joins TRBV4-3 to TRBJ2-5, with D unclear. With 0 bases removed from V and 5 bases from J, the gap between germline ends came to 13 bases. The CDR3 spans 15 residues. Germline CDR1 LGHNA, CDR2 YSLEER. The CDR3 spells CASSQDFGKAETQYF. The CDR3 DNA is TGCGCCAGCAGCCAAGATTTCGGCAAGGCGGAGACCCAGTACTTC.

This clonotype showed up just a few times. The junction does not match germline at one end; this may be a read error. The J gene is TRBJ1-4, the V gene TRBV5-1; 7 nucleotides align to TRBD1. The germline V gene encodes CDR1 SGHRS and CDR2 YFSETQ. The CDR3 contains 20 residues. The CDR3 spells CASRLGKAGQSSATNEKLFF. DNA of the CDR3: TGCGCCAGCAGATTGGGAAAAGCGGGACAGTCCTCTGCAACTAATGAAAAACTGTTTTTT. Supplemented by reference TRBV5-1 and TRBJ1-4, the full variable domain reads KAGVTQTPRYLIKTRGQQVTLSCSPISGHRSVSWYQQTPGQGLQFLFEYFSETQRNKGNFPGRFSGRQFSNSRSEMNVSTLELGDSALYLCASRLGKAGQSSATNEKLFFGSGTQLSVL.

This clonotype was recorded once. A much larger clone differs from this one at a single base, so this may be a read error. The chain carries TRBV5-1 and TRBJ2-3; 9 nucleotides match TRBD2. The V gene end was trimmed by 7 bases and the J gene end by 5 bases; junction bases not matched to a gene: 8. Germline assignment: CDR1 SGHRS and CDR2 YFSETQ. CDR3 length: 14 amino acids. For the CDR3, the DNA is TGCGCCAGCGGCGATAGCGGGAGCGGAGATACGCAGTATTTT. It is translated as CASGDSGSGDTQYF. The complete variable domain, with remaining parts taken from reference TRBV5-1 and TRBJ2-3, reads KAGVTQTPRYLIKTRGQQVTLSCSPISGHRSVSWYQQTPGQGLQFLFEYFSETQRNKGNFPGRFSGRQFSNSRSEMNVSTLELGDSALYLCASGDSGSGDTQYFGPGTRLTVL.

This clonotype appeared many times. The V gene is TRBV11-2, the J gene TRBJ1-2; D is ambiguous. Germline CDR1 is SGHAT and CDR2 is FQNNGV. The V end lost 1 base, the J end lost 5 bases, and 8 bases lay between the germline ends. The CDR3 has 13 residues. CDR3 DNA: TGTGCCAGCAGCTTAGGGGGTCCATATGGCTACACCTTC. It encodes CASSLGGPYGYTF.

The V and J genes are TRBV20-1 and TRBJ1-6; D unresolved. In germline, CDR1 is DFQATT, CDR2 SNEGSKA (reference sequence). Between the trimmed V and J ends, which lost 6 bases and 0 bases, there was a span of 12 bases. The CDR3 is 15 residues long. CDR3 coding DNA: TGCAGTGCCATGTCAAGTGGCTCCTATAATTCACCCCTCCACTTT. Protein product: CSAMSSGSYNSPLHF.

V and J are TRBV4-1 and TRBJ2-1; TRBD2 matches at 7 bases. This CDR3 is 15 amino acids long. Germline V lookup: CDR1 MGHRA, CDR2 YSYEKL. J lost 5 bases, V lost 1 base, and 5 bases had no gene match. CDR3 region: CASSQGGTTNNEQFF. DNA for the CDR3: TGCGCCAGCAGCCAAGGAGGGACTACGAACAATGAGCAGTTCTTC.

The gene calls are TRBV10-3 and TRBJ1-1; possibly TRBD1 for D (5 bases). Trimming pared 8 bases from V and 0 bases from J, leaving 10 bases between. The germline gives CDR1 ENHRY, CDR2 SYGVKD. The CDR3 sequence is 13 residues long. CDR3 in amino acids: CAIGAGMNTEAFF. CDR3 nucleotides: TGTGCCATCGGGGCAGGGATGAACACTGAAGCTTTCTTT.

V usage is TRBV20-1 and J usage is TRBJ2-5; 12 bases are shared with TRBD2. Unmatched junction bases numbered 7, after V lost 0 bases and J lost 5 bases. The CDR3 has 16 residues. In germline, CDR1 is DFQATT, CDR2 SNEGSKA (reference sequence). CDR3 loop: CSARERRLAGVETQYF. The CDR3 DNA sequence: TGCAGTGCTAGAGAAAGAAGACTAGCGGGGGTGGAGACCCAGTACTTC.

Note on this clonotype: One base away lies a much larger clone, so this may be a sequencing read error. This chain joins TRBV11-2 and TRBJ2-5; possible D gene TRBD1, 6 bases. Germline assignment: CDR1 SGHAT and CDR2 FQNNGV. Between the trimmed V and J ends, which lost 1 base and 13 bases, there was a span of 10 bases. CDR3 length: 11 residues. Here the CDR3 reads CASSLGGRRYF. CDR3 in DNA: TGTGCCAGCAGCTTAGGGGGGCGGAGGTACTTC.

This clonotype has a handful of counts. The chain couples TRBV20-1 to TRBJ2-5; unclear D gene. CDR1 and CDR2 from the germline V gene are DFQATT and SNEGSKA (reference sequence). CDR3 size: 10 residues. V lost 3 bases and J lost 11, with 10 bases in between. This CDR3 reads CSASSNEQYF. The CDR3 DNA sequence: TGCAGTGCTAGCTCAAATGAGCAGTACTTC.

The rearrangement uses TRBV7-7 and TRBJ2-5, with D tentatively TRBD1 (6 bases). The V gene lost 5 bases and the J gene lost 2 bases, with 15 bases spanning the gap. The V gene's germline CDR1 is SSHAT and CDR2 FNYEAQ (reference sequence). The CDR3 sequence is 15 residues long. In DNA, the CDR3 is TGTGCCAGCAGCCCCTCCCCCGGGACACAAGAGACCCAGTACTTC. It translates to CASSPSPGTQETQYF.

This clonotype was counted at least ten times. V gene TRBV5-1 combines with J gene TRBJ2-3, with 15 nucleotides matching TRBD2. The trim removed 0 bases at V and 4 bases at J, leaving 3 bases unmatched. The germline CDR1 and CDR2 sequences are SGHRS and YFSETQ. The CDR3 runs 17 residues. CDR3 protein: CASSLGGLAGGSDTQYF. DNA for the CDR3: TGCGCCAGCAGCTTGGGGGGACTAGCGGGGGGCTCAGATACGCAGTATTTT.

This clonotype was picked up many times. The chain carries TRBV20-1 and TRBJ2-3; TRBD2 aligns across 7 bases. Germline V gene sequence: CDR1 DFQATT, CDR2 SNEGSKA (reference sequence). V gave up 1 base and J gave up 2 bases; unmatched junction bases: 3. CDR3 length: 14 residues. CDR3 sequence: CSARGAGSTDTQYF. As DNA, the CDR3 is TGCAGTGCTAGAGGAGCGGGGTCCACAGATACGCAGTATTTT.

On this clonotype itself: A single base separates this from a much larger clone, so it may be a read error. The genes are TRBV15 and TRBJ2-7; D remains ambiguous. The V and J ends lost 0 bases and 7 bases respectively, with 10 bases between them. The CDR3 covers 13 residues. CDR1 and CDR2 from the germline V gene are LNHNV and YYDKDF (reference sequence). The DNA for the CDR3 is TGTGCCACCAGCAGAGACTCCTACAATGAGCAGTACTTC. It specifies CATSRDSYNEQYF.

This clonotype was seen only a few times. CDR3 protein: CASSLDRGRVTGELFF. The CDR3 DNA is TGTGCCAGCAGTTTAGACAGGGGGCGAGTTACCGGGGAGCTGTTTTTT. The V and J genes are TRBV12-3 or TRBV12-4 and TRBJ2-2; TRBD1 matches at 9 bases. There are 16 residues in the CDR3. The J segment lost 5 bases and the V segment lost 1 base, leaving 5 bases of the junction unmatched.